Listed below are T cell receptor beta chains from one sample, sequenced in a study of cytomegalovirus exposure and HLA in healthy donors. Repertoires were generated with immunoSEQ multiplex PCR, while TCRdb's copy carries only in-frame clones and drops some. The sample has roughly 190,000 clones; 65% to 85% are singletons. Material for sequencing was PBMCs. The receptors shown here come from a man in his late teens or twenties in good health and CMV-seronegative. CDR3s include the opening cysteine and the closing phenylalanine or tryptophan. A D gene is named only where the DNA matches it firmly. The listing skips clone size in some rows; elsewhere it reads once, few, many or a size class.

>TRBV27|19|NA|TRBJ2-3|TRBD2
CASSNNGAVLGGSPDTQYF
TGTGCCAGCAGTAACAACGGGGCTGTGCTTGGCGGGAGTCCCGATACGCAGTATTTT
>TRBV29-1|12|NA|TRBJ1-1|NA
CSPRRDTGEAFF
TGCAGCCCTCGACGGGACACCGGTGAAGCTTTCTTT
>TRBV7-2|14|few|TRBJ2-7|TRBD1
CASSLGTGSHEQYF
TGTGCCAGCAGCTTGGGGACAGGGAGCCACGAGCAGTACTTC
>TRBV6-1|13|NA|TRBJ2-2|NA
CASNSGHTGELFF
TGTGCCAGCAACAGCGGACACACCGGGGAGCTGTTTTTT
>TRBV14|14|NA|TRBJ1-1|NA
CASSQEARNTEAFF
TGTGCCAGCAGCCAAGAGGCCAGAAACACTGAAGCTTTCTTT
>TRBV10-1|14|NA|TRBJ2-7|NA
CASSSGTQPYEQYF
TGCGCCAGCAGTTCCGGGACACAACCCTACGAGCAGTACTTC
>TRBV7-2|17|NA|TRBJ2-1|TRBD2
CASSLGPRTSGLDEQFF
TGTGCCAGCAGCTTAGGGCCTCGGACTAGCGGGTTGGATGAGCAGTTCTTC
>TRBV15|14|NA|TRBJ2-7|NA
CATSRDGGAYEQYF
TGTGCCACCAGCAGAGATGGAGGAGCCTACGAGCAGTACTTC
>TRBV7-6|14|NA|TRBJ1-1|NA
CASSSQISNTEAFF
TGTGCCAGCAGCTCTCAGATTTCGAACACTGAAGCTTTCTTT
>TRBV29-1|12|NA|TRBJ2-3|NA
CSVERDTDTQYF
TGCAGCGTTGAGAGGGACACAGATACGCAGTATTTT
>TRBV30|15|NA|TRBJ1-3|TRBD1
CAWSRQGVVGNTIYF
TGTGCCTGGAGTCGGCAGGGGGTAGTTGGAAACACCATATATTTT
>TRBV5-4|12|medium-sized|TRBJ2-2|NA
CASSLDIGELFF
TGTGCCAGCAGCCTGGATATCGGGGAGCTGTTTTTT
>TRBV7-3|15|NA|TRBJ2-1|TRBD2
CASSPQSGAGNEQFF
TGTGCCAGCAGCCCGCAGAGCGGGGCGGGAAATGAGCAGTTCTTC
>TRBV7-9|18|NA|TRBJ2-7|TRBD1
CASSLSSRRTGGGSEQYF
TGTGCCAGCAGCTTATCCTCAAGAAGGACAGGGGGAGGGAGCGAGCAGTACTTC
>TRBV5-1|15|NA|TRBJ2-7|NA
CASSLDGDTTYEQYF
TGCGCCAGCAGCTTGGACGGGGACACTACCTACGAGCAGTACTTC
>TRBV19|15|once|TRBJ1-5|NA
CASSLDSYSNQPQHF
TGTGCCAGCTCGCTCGACAGTTATAGCAATCAGCCCCAGCATTTT
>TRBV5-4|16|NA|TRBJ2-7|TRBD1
CASSGGTGSTFLEQYF
TGTGCCAGCAGCGGAGGGACAGGGTCGACCTTCCTCGAGCAGTACTTC
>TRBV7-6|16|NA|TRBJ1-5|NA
CASSPGGGRNGQPQHF
TGTGCCAGCAGCCCAGGCGGGGGGCGAAATGGCCAGCCCCAGCATTTT
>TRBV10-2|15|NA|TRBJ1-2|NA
CASSQIGDTGAGYTF
TGCGCCAGCAGTCAGATCGGGGACACCGGGGCTGGCTACACCTTC
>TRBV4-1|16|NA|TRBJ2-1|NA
CASSQGRTTTYNEQFF
TGCGCCAGCAGCCAAGGCAGGACAACGACCTACAATGAGCAGTTCTTC